These 21 T cell receptor beta chains share one sample of origin, sequenced in a study of Ad26.COV2.S vaccination and SARS-CoV-2 variants. Profiled with immunoSEQ multiplex PCR; TCRdb holds only in-frame clones, not every one. The profile shows some 460,000 clones, roughly nine tenths of them singletons. Treatment described: some 20 received Ad26.COV2.S at low or high dose, single or two shots; 5 received placebo; per-sample allocation not given. Specimen acquisition occurred on day 63 following the initial vaccine or placebo injection. The input for sequencing was peripheral blood, taken in a trial of Ad26.COV2.S vaccine versus placebo. These receptors originate from a person between 18 and 59 years old who received the Ad26.COV2.S COVID-19 vaccine or a placebo.

This chain uses TRBV11-3 with TRBJ1-1; maybe TRBD1 (6 bases). CDR1 SGHNT and CDR2 YENEEA come from the germline V gene. The CDR3 loop spans 13 amino acids. Trimming pared 0 bases from V and 7 bases from J, leaving 9 bases between. The DNA for the CDR3 is TGTGCCAGCAGCTTAGATCAGACAGGTGAAGCTTTCTTT. As protein: CASSLDQTGEAFF.

The CDR3: CASSLGTAADTQYF. The CDR3 DNA reads as TGTGCCAGCAGCTTAGGGACAGCAGCAGATACGCAGTATTTT. The chain joins TRBV7-2 to TRBJ2-3; D perhaps matches TRBD1 (6 bases). Germline V lookup: CDR1 SGHTA, CDR2 FQGNSA. There are 14 residues in the CDR3. V was cut by 1 base and J by 4 bases, with 9 bases left in between.

The genes are TRBV11-2 and TRBJ2-7; 8 bases are a match to TRBD2. V shed 7 bases and J 2 bases; nucleotides not matched to a gene: 4. The CDR3 loop spans 13 amino acids. Germline CDR1 reads SGHAT; CDR2 reads FQNNGV. CDR3 sequence: CASTTSGTYEQYF. The CDR3 region has the DNA TGTGCCAGCACCACTAGCGGAACCTACGAGCAGTACTTC.

CDR3 in amino acids: CASSTDTLNTEAFF. DNA of the CDR3: TGTGCCAGCTCCACAGACACCTTGAACACTGAAGCTTTCTTT. V gene TRBV18 combines with J gene TRBJ1-1; D is ambiguous. The CDR3 is 14 residues long. The germline CDR1 and CDR2 sequences are KGHSH and LQKENI. V gave up 6 bases and J gave up 0 bases, with 11 bases separating them. The variable domain in full, completed from reference TRBV18 and TRBJ1-1, reads NAGVMQNPRHLVRRRGQEARLRCSPMKGHSHVYWYRQLPEEGLKFMVYLQKENIIDESGMPKERFSAEFPKEGPSILRIQQVVRGDSAAYFCASSTDTLNTEAFFGQGTRLTVV.

A word on this clone: The same CDR3 is also encoded by other DNA sequences in this sample. The chain uses TRBV2 and TRBJ2-4, with D maybe TRBD1 (6 bases). Germline V lookup: CDR1 SNHLY, CDR2 FYNNEI. This CDR3 has 14 residues. The V and J ends lost 6 bases and 1 base respectively, with 10 bases between them. CDR3 region: CASSTGFAKNIQYF. In DNA form, the CDR3 reads TGTGCCAGCAGCACAGGGTTTGCCAAAAACATTCAGTACTTC.

This rearrangement joins TRBV5-4 to TRBJ1-3; 7 nucleotides line up with TRBD1. The CDR3 extends over 15 amino acids. From germline, CDR1 is SGHNT and CDR2 YYREEE (reference sequence). Trimming at V came to 0 bases and at J to 4 bases, leaving 4 bases not matched to a gene. The CDR3 protein is CASSLGVGQGNTIYF. DNA of the CDR3: TGTGCCAGCAGCTTGGGAGTGGGACAGGGAAACACCATATATTTT.

V gene TRBV10-3 combines with J gene TRBJ2-3; D unresolved. Per germline, CDR1 ENHRY and CDR2 SYGVKD. The CDR3 runs to 15 residues. Between the trimmed V and J ends, which lost 3 bases and 7 bases, there was a span of 17 bases. CDR3 region: CAISDHRDSPNTQYF. CDR3 DNA: TGTGCCATCAGTGATCACCGCGATTCCCCGAATACGCAGTATTTT.

Here the CDR3 DNA reads TGTGCCAGCAATGAGGAGGGGGCAAATACGCAGTATTTT. Protein product: CASNEEGANTQYF. The chain links TRBV2 to TRBJ2-3; perhaps TRBD1 as D (7 bases). V lost 7 bases to trimming and J lost 7 bases, with 15 bases between them. Looked up from germline, CDR1 is SNHLY and CDR2 is FYNNEI. The CDR3 length is 13 residues.

This chain uses TRBV2 with TRBJ2-5; 8 bases match TRBD1. The CDR3 is made up of 15 amino acids. Germline CDR1 reads SNHLY; CDR2 reads FYNNEI. The V segment lost 6 bases and the J segment 5 bases; nucleotides outside the gene matches: 11. In DNA form, the CDR3 reads TGTGCCAGCAGGGCCGACAGGGGCCCCGTGGAGACCCAGTACTTC. Encoded protein: CASRADRGPVETQYF.

In DNA form, the CDR3 reads TGCGCCAGCAGCCAAGATTCAGCCTGGGGCTCTGGAAACACCATATATTTT. Translation: CASSQDSAWGSGNTIYF. The chain carries TRBV4-1 and TRBJ1-3; no clear D gene. Looked up from germline, CDR1 is MGHRA and CDR2 is YSYEKL. The CDR3 loop spans 17 amino acids. V lost 0 bases and J lost 0, with 12 bases in between.

The CDR3 nucleotides read TGTGCCAGCAGCTTAGGGACAGTGAATGAAAAACTGTTTTTT. Amino acids: CASSLGTVNEKLFF. The chain is built from TRBV11-2 and TRBJ1-4, with a possible D match to TRBD1 (6 bases). This CDR3 is built from 14 residues. Trimming left V 1 base short and J 5 bases short, with 8 bases between. Germline assignment: CDR1 SGHAT and CDR2 FQNNGV.

This clone was counted a few times. This chain's CDR3 is CASSLEGQSPYEQYF. CDR3 nucleotides: TGTGCCAGCAGCTTGGAGGGACAGTCTCCCTACGAGCAGTACTTC. The chain couples TRBV5-6 to TRBJ2-7, with 7 positions matching TRBD1. V dropped 0 bases and J dropped 2; count of bases not matched to a gene: 5. Germline assignment: CDR1 SGHDT and CDR2 YYEEEE. This CDR3 has 15 residues.

The rearrangement joins TRBV5-1 to TRBJ2-7; 12 nucleotides agree with TRBD2. Germline trimming cut 4 bases from V and 4 bases from J; bases unmatched to any gene: 6. CDR1 SGHRS and CDR2 YFSETQ come from the germline V gene. This CDR3 has 15 amino acids. The CDR3 DNA follows: TGCGCCAGCAGCGACTCTAGCGGGAGGGATTACGAGCAGTACTTC. Translation gives CASSDSSGRDYEQYF.

This clone has only a few counts. The chain has TRBV6-5 and TRBJ2-7, with 13 bases fitting TRBD2. Germline CDR1 is MNHEY and CDR2 is SVGAGI. V was pared by 6 bases and J by 7 bases, with 9 bases of the junction left unmatched. There are 15 residues in the CDR3. CDR3 sequence reads: CASRPGLAGLGEQYF. The CDR3 nucleotides are TGTGCCAGCAGGCCGGGACTAGCGGGATTGGGTGAGCAGTACTTC.

A single count supports this clone. J is TRBJ1-2 and V is TRBV11-1; 7 bases are shared with TRBD1. The CDR3 totals 13 residues. J lost 7 bases, V lost 3 bases, and 5 bases had no gene match. The germline gives CDR1 SGHAT, CDR2 FQDESV (reference sequence). The CDR3 DNA follows: TGTGCCAGCAGCTTTTCGGCAGGGGGTGGCTACACCTTC. Its protein product is CASSFSAGGGYTF.

The rearrangement uses TRBV5-5 and TRBJ2-7, with 7 bases fitting TRBD1. This CDR3 has 15 residues. With 0 bases clipped from V and 3 bases from J, the junction kept 6 bases outside the gene matches. The germline gives CDR1 SGHKS, CDR2 YYEKEE (reference sequence). The CDR3 sequence is CASSLGDSNLYEQYF. The DNA of the CDR3 is TGTGCCAGCAGCTTGGGGGACAGCAACCTCTACGAGCAGTACTTC.

The CDR3 here is CSASSRGGHNEKLFF. The CDR3 nucleotides read TGCAGTGCTAGTTCCCGGGGGGGACACAATGAAAAACTGTTTTTT. This chain connects TRBV20-1 to TRBJ1-4; D might be TRBD1 (6 bases). With 3 bases removed from V and 5 bases from J, the gap between germline ends came to 16 bases. CDR3 length equals 15 residues. Germline CDR1 DFQATT, CDR2 SNEGSKA (reference sequence).

The rearrangement uses TRBV13 and TRBJ2-7, with D possibly matching TRBD1 (5 bases). This CDR3 region has 12 residues. Germline V gene sequence: CDR1 PRHDT, CDR2 FYEKMQ (reference sequence). The V end lost 4 bases, the J end lost 3 bases, and 7 bases lay between the germline ends. The CDR3 is CASSYRNYEQYF. The CDR3 coding sequence is TGTGCCAGCAGCTACAGGAACTACGAGCAGTACTTC.

The chain recombines TRBV7-2 with TRBJ1-2, with D perhaps TRBD1 (5 bases). The CDR3 has 16 residues. V dropped 3 bases and J dropped 7 bases, with 21 bases sitting between them. In germline, CDR1 is SGHTA, CDR2 FQGNSA. CDR3: CASSFTYGAESGGYTF. The DNA of the CDR3 is TGTGCCAGCAGCTTCACCTACGGGGCAGAGAGTGGTGGCTACACCTTC.

To note about this clone: This CDR3 is also generated by other DNA sequences in the sample. The gene calls are TRBV27 and TRBJ2-3, with D unclear. The CDR3 consists of 13 residues. Germline CDR1 and CDR2: MNHEY and SMNVEV (reference sequence). V was clipped by 3 bases and J by 1 base, with 5 bases between them. CDR3 sequence reads: CASSFRGTDTQYF. CDR3 DNA sequence: TGTGCCAGCAGTTTTCGCGGCACAGATACGCAGTATTTT.

This chain uses TRBV6-2 or TRBV6-3 with TRBJ1-5; D unresolved. The CDR3 loop spans 15 amino acids. V lost 0 bases and J lost 6, with 12 bases in between. Germline lookup yields CDR1 MNHEY and CDR2 SVGEGT. The CDR3 nucleotides are TGTGCCAGCAGTTACTCGGGAAGGGTTGGTCAGCCCCAGCATTTT. This gives the protein CASSYSGRVGQPQHF.